There are many counts of the clone carrying this T cell receptor beta chain. The antigen is not known. This sample's RNA came from whole unsorted tissue. This sample is part of a study of tumor and adjacent non-tumor tissue in lung cancer. General study results and limits: TCR diversity was significantly greater in tumor than normal lung tissue.

The CDR3 is made up of 15 amino acids. V was pared by 1 base and J by 3 bases, with 10 bases between. Germline V gene lookup returns CDR1 SGHTA and CDR2 FQGNSA. TCRbeta libraries were built with three rounds of nested PCR, modified from ARM-PCR. One entry per CDR3 protein, called by TCRdb with MiXCR from the multiplex PCR reads. Among fewer than 85,000 distinct CDR3 sequences listed, 80% to 85% were seen once. The sequence came from a woman aged 50 to 60 with non-small cell lung cancer. The specimen sequenced was lung tumor tissue. This sequence joins TRBV7-2 and TRBJ2-4, with unresolved D. The DNA of the CDR3 is TGTGCCAGCAGCTTAGGAGGTGGTGGCAAAAACATTCAGTACTTC. Translation gives CASSLGGGGKNIQYF.